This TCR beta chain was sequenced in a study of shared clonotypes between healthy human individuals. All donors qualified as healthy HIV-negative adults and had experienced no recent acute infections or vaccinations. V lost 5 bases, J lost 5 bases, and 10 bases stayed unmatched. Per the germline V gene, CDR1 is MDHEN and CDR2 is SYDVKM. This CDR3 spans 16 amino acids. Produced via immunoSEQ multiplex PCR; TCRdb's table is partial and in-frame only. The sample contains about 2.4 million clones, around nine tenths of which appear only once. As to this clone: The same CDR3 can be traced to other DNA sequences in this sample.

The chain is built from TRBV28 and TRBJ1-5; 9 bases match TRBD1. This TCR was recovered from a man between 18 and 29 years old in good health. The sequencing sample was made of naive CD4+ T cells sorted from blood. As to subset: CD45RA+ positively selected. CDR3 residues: CASSPLGQGGDQPQHF. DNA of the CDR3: TGTGCCAGCAGTCCGCTGGGACAGGGAGGCGATCAGCCCCAGCATTTT.